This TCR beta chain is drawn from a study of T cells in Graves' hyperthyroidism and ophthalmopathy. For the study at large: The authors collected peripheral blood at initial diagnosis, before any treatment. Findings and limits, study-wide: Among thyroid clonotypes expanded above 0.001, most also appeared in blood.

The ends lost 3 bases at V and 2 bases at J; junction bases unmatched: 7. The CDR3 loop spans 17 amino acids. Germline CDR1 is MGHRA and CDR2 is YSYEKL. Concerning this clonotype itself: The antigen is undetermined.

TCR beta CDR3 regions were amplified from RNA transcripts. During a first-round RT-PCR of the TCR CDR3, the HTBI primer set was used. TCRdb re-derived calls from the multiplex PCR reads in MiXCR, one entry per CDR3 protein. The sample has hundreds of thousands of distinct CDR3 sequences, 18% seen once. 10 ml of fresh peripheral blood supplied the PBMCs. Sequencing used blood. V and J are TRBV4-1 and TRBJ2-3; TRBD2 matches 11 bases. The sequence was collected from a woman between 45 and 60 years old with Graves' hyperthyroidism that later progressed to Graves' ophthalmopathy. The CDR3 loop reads CASSQNLAGGPTDTQYF. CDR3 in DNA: TGCGCCAGCAGCCAGAATCTAGCGGGGGGCCCCACAGATACGCAGTATTTT.